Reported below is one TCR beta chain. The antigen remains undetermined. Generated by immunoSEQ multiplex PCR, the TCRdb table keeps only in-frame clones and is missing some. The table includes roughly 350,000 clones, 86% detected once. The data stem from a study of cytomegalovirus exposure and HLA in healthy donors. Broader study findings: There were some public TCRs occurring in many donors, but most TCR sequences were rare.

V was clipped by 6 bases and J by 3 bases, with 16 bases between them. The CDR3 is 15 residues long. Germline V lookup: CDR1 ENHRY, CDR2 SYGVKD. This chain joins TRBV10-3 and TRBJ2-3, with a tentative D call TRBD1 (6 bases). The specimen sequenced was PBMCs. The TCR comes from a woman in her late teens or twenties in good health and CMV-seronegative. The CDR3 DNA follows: TGTGCCATCAGGGAACAGGGAGATGGGACAGATACGCAGTATTTT. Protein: CAIREQGDGTDTQYF.